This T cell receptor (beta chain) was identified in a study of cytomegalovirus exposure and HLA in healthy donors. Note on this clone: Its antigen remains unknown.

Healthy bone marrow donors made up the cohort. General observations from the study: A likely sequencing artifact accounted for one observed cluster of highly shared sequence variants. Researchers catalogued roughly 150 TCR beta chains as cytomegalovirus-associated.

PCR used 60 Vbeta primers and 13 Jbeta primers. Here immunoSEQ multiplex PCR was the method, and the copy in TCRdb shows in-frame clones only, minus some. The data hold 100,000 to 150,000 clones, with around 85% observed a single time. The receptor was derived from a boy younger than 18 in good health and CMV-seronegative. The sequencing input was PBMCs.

The CDR3 is CASSIGTDIYGYTF. The CDR3 region has the DNA TGTGCCAGTAGTATCGGCACAGATATCTATGGCTACACCTTC. The rearrangement uses TRBV19 and TRBJ1-2; D remains unclear. The germline V gene has CDR1 LNHDA and CDR2 SQIVND (reference sequence). The CDR3 covers 14 residues. Deletions cut 3 bases from V and 4 bases from J, with 12 bases between. Full variable domain (rest looked up from reference TRBV19 and TRBJ1-2): DGGITQSPKYLFRKEGQNVTLSCEQNLNHDAMYWYRQDPGQGLRLIYYSQIVNDFQKGDIAEGYSVSREKKESFPLTVTSAQKNPTAFYLCASSIGTDIYGYTFGSGTRLTVV.